One and the same sample provided the 19 T cell receptor beta chains below, sequenced in a study of cytomegalovirus exposure and HLA in healthy donors. Vbeta (60) and Jbeta (13) primers were used in the PCR. Clones were read by immunoSEQ multiplex PCR, and TCRdb kept only the in-frame ones, dropping some. The sample includes 110,000 or so clones, around 70% of them seen just once. Sequencing was done on a sample of PBMCs. The receptors stem from a woman aged 40 to 50 in good health and CMV-seropositive.

The V and J genes are TRBV5-6 and TRBJ1-2; 7 positions match TRBD1. In germline, CDR1 is SGHDT, CDR2 YYEEEE. The CDR3 is 14 residues long. The ends lost 2 bases at V and 5 bases at J; junction bases unmatched: 6. CDR3 nucleotide sequence: TGTGCCAGCAGCTTACCCAGGGGGACATATGGCTACACCTTC. This codes for CASSLPRGTYGYTF.

A note on this clone: This specimen includes other DNA sequences encoding the same CDR3. The chain carries TRBV19 and TRBJ1-2; 7 bases align to TRBD1. Germline loops: CDR1 LNHDA, CDR2 SQIVND (reference sequence). Trimming cost V 3 bases and J 5 bases; bases outside gene matches: 9. The CDR3 has 15 residues. DNA of the CDR3: TGTGCCAGTAGTATTCAGGCAGGGGGAAGGTATGGCTACACCTTC. Translating gives CASSIQAGGRYGYTF.

The chain joins TRBV19 to TRBJ2-7, with D possibly matching TRBD1 (5 bases). The CDR3 runs 15 residues. CDR1 and CDR2 from the germline V gene are LNHDA and SQIVND (reference sequence). Trimming cost V 2 bases and J 1 base, with 12 bases left between them. CDR3 bases: TGTGCCAGTAGTATAACAATCAGGGTATCCTACGAGCAGTACTTC. Translation: CASSITIRVSYEQYF.

This clone was detected only a few times. The chain couples TRBV19 to TRBJ1-5, with TRBD1 identical over 8 bases. From germline, CDR1 is LNHDA and CDR2 SQIVND (reference sequence). Trimming took 9 bases from V and 7 from J; bases not matched to a gene: 14. The CDR3 sequence is 15 residues long. CDR3 nucleotide sequence: TGTGCCAGCGGGCACCAAGCAGGGGGCAGGCAGCCCCAGCATTTT. This encodes CASGHQAGGRQPQHF. Combining the CDR3 with reference TRBV19 and TRBJ1-5 gives the whole variable domain DGGITQSPKYLFRKEGQNVTLSCEQNLNHDAMYWYRQDPGQGLRLIYYSQIVNDFQKGDIAEGYSVSREKKESFPLTVTSAQKNPTAFYLCASGHQAGGRQPQHFGDGTRLSIL.

The J gene is TRBJ2-1, the V gene TRBV5-1; D gene ambiguous. This CDR3 spans 12 amino acids. With 7 bases removed from V and 9 bases from J, the gap between germline ends came to 14 bases. Looked up from germline, CDR1 is SGHRS and CDR2 is YFSETQ. The CDR3 spells CASSPLYGEQFF. DNA for the CDR3: TGCGCCAGCTCCCCTTTGTACGGTGAGCAGTTCTTC. The full variable domain, its missing parts supplied by reference TRBV5-1 and TRBJ2-1, is KAGVTQTPRYLIKTRGQQVTLSCSPISGHRSVSWYQQTPGQGLQFLFEYFSETQRNKGNFPGRFSGRQFSNSRSEMNVSTLELGDSALYLCASSPLYGEQFFGPGTRLTVL.

The rearrangement joins TRBV7-8 to TRBJ2-1, with TRBD1 matching 8 bases. The CDR3 contains 19 residues. The ends lost 0 bases at V and 3 bases at J; junction bases unmatched: 13. Germline lookup yields CDR1 SGHVS and CDR2 FQNEAQ. CDR3: CASSLARRTGNLLYNEQFF. CDR3 sequence (DNA): TGTGCCAGCAGCTTAGCGCGGAGGACAGGGAACTTACTCTACAATGAGCAGTTCTTC.

The V and J genes are TRBV9 and TRBJ2-2; 10 bases are a match to TRBD2. The CDR3 length is 15 residues. From germline, CDR1 is SGDLS and CDR2 YYNGEE. The J segment lost 7 bases and the V segment lost 0 bases, leaving 3 bases of the junction unmatched. This CDR3 reads CASSVAASGSGELFF. The CDR3 coding sequence is TGTGCCAGCAGCGTAGCGGCTAGCGGGAGCGGGGAGCTGTTTTTT.

The chain employs TRBV13 and TRBJ2-1; the match to TRBD2 covers 10 bases. J gave up 4 bases and V 5 bases, and 2 bases lay outside the gene matches. CDR3 size: 14 residues. CDR1 is PRHDT, CDR2 FYEKMQ, per germline (reference sequence). CDR3 DNA sequence: TGTGCCAGCAGCCTTAGCGGGGGGTACAATGAGCAGTTCTTC. Its translation: CASSLSGGYNEQFF.

This clone was counted once. V usage is TRBV7-9 and J usage is TRBJ1-1; tentative D call: TRBD1 (6 bases). The CDR3 has 13 residues. Looked up from germline, CDR1 is SEHNR and CDR2 is FQNEAQ (reference sequence). V lost 3 bases, J lost 6 bases, and 11 bases lay in between. This CDR3 reads CASSFSGGSEAFF. In nucleotides, the CDR3 is TGTGCCAGCAGCTTTTCGGGGGGCTCTGAAGCTTTCTTT.

This clone came up a few times. The V and J genes are TRBV23-1 and TRBJ2-7; a weak D match, TRBD1 (5 bases). TRBV23-1 is an ORF; its function is uncertain. The V gene lost 0 bases and the J gene lost 5 bases, with 14 bases spanning the gap. The CDR3 totals 15 residues. In DNA, the CDR3 is TGCGCCAGCAGTCAATCACAGGCGGAACAAAACGAGCAGTACTTC. It translates to CASSQSQAEQNEQYF.

V is TRBV20-1 and J is TRBJ2-3; 8 bases are a match to TRBD1. Looked up from germline, CDR1 is DFQATT and CDR2 is SNEGSKA (reference sequence). Trimming took 6 bases from V and 8 from J; bases not matched to a gene: 4. This CDR3 has 11 residues. CDR3 nucleotides: TGCAGTGCCCCAGGGGGCCGTACGCAGTATTTT. Translating it yields CSAPGGRTQYF.

The chain joins TRBV7-2 to TRBJ2-5; TRBD1 might be the D (6 bases). This CDR3 spans 15 amino acids. CDR1 is SGHTA and CDR2 is FQGNSA in the germline V gene. V was trimmed by 2 bases and J by 1 base, leaving 11 bases between them. CDR3 region: CASSLSTGTQETQYF. CDR3 nucleotides: TGTGCCAGCAGCTTATCGACAGGAACCCAAGAGACCCAGTACTTC.

This clone was seen only a few times. The chain recombines TRBV5-1 with TRBJ1-1; no reliable D call. This CDR3 spans 14 amino acids. Germline-derived CDR1 and CDR2 are SGHRS and YFSETQ. Trimming cost V 4 bases and J 6 bases, with 16 bases left between them. In DNA form, the CDR3 reads TGCGCCAGCAGCCCGCCTCGACCAGCGGCTGAAGCTTTCTTT. Its translation is CASSPPRPAAEAFF.

The CDR3 reads CASSAVGTGTDTQYF. The CDR3 bases are TGTGCCAGCAGCGCGGTGGGTACCGGCACAGATACGCAGTATTTT. This chain links TRBV7-8 with TRBJ2-3; D gene ambiguous. The CDR3 length is 15 residues. V dropped 5 bases and J dropped 1 base, with 13 bases sitting between them. From germline, CDR1 is SGHVS and CDR2 FQNEAQ. Full variable domain (rest looked up from reference TRBV7-8 and TRBJ2-3): GAGVSQSPRYKVAKRGQDVALRCDPISGHVSLFWYQQALGQGPEFLTYFQNEAQLDKSGLPSDRFFAERPEGSVSTLKIQRTQQEDSAVYLCASSAVGTGTDTQYFGPGTRLTVL.

This clone has only a few counts. The chain couples TRBV5-6 to TRBJ2-4; D possibly corresponds to TRBD2 (5 bases). Germline assignment: CDR1 SGHDT and CDR2 YYEEEE. The V end was cut by 1 base, the J end by 6 bases, with 8 bases between. The length of the CDR3 is 13 residues. CDR3: CASSLSGTNIQYF. CDR3 coding DNA: TGTGCCAGCAGCTTGAGCGGAACAAACATTCAGTACTTC.

The chain carries TRBV6-5 and TRBJ2-3; D is perhaps TRBD2 (6 bases). The CDR3 runs to 13 residues. Germline CDR1 and CDR2: MNHEY and SVGAGI. The V gene lost 4 bases and the J gene lost 6 bases, with 11 bases spanning the gap. The CDR3 loop is CASSSGRSDTQYF. The CDR3 DNA is TGTGCCAGCAGTTCGGGGAGGTCGGATACGCAGTATTTT.

This clone occurred once. The chain uses TRBV2 and TRBJ1-2; tentative D call: TRBD1 (6 bases). Germline loops: CDR1 SNHLY, CDR2 FYNNEI. V lost 6 bases and J 6 bases, leaving 26 bases between the germline ends. The CDR3 has 17 amino acids. The CDR3 region is CASSAAGEVRGDHGYTF. For the CDR3, the DNA is TGTGCCAGCAGCGCCGCCGGAGAGGTCAGGGGCGATCATGGCTACACCTTC.

The chain couples TRBV5-4 to TRBJ1-2; 9 positions match TRBD1. Germline V CDR1 and CDR2: SGHNT, YYREEE (reference sequence). Trimming removed 4 bases from V and 7 bases from J; junction bases left unmatched: 2. There are 12 residues in the CDR3. This CDR3 reads CASSMDRGGYTF. CDR3 nucleotides: TGTGCCAGCAGCATGGACAGGGGTGGCTACACCTTC.

J is TRBJ2-2 and V is TRBV28, with a possible D match to TRBD2 (6 bases). V was trimmed by 6 bases and J by 5 bases, leaving 19 bases between them. This CDR3 is built from 16 residues. Per the germline V gene, CDR1 is MDHEN and CDR2 is SYDVKM. The CDR3 DNA sequence: TGTGCCAGCAGCCCCGCCCGGGGAGGTGGGACCGGGGAGCTGTTTTTT. Translating it yields CASSPARGGGTGELFF.